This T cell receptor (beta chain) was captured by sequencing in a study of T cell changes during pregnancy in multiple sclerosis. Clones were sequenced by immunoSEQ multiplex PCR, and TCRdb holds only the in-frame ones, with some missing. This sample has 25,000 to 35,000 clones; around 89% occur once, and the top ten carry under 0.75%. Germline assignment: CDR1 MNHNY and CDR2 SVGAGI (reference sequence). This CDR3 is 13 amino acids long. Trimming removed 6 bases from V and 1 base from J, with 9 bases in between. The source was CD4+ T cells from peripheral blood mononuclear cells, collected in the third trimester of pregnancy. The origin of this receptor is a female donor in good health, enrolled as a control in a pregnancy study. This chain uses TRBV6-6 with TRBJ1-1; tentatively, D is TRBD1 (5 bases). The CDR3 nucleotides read TGTGCCAGCAGCCCCACAGGGAACACTGAAGCTTTCTTT. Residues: CASSPTGNTEAFF.